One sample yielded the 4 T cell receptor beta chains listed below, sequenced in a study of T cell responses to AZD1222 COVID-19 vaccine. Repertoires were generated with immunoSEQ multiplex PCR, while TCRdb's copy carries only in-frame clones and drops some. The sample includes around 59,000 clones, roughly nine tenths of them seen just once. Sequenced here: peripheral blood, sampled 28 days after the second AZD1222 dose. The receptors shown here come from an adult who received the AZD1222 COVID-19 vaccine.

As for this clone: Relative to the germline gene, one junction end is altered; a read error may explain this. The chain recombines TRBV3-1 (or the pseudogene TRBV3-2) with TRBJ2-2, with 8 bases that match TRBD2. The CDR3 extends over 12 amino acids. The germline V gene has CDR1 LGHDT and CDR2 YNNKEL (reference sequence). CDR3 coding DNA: TGTGCCAGCAGCCATTCGGGGGGGCCTTCGCTTTTT. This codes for CASSHSGGPSLF.

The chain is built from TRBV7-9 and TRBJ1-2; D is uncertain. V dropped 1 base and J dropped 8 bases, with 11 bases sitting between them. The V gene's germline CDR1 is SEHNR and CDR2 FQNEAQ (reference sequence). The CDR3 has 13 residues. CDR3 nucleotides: TGTGCCAGCAGCTTAGAGGCTCAAGGCGGCTACACCTTC. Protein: CASSLEAQGGYTF. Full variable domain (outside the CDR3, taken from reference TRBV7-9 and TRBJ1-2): DTGVSQNPRHKITKRGQNVTFRCDPISEHNRLYWYRQTLGQGPEFLTYFQNEAQLEKSRLLSDRFSAERPKGSFSTLEIQRTEQGDSAMYLCASSLEAQGGYTFGSGTRLTVV.

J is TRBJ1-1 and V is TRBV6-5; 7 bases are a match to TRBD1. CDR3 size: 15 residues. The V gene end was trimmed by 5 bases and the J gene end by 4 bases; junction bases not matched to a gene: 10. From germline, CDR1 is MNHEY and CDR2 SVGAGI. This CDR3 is CASSRGGTGVTEAFF. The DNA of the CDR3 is TGTGCCAGCAGTCGCGGCGGAACAGGGGTCACTGAAGCTTTCTTT.

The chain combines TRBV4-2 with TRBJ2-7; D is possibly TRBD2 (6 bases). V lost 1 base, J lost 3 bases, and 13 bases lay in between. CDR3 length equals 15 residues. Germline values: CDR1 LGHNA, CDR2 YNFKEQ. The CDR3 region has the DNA TGTGCCAGCAGCCAAGGGTTGGAGGGCTTCTACGAGCAGTACTTC. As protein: CASSQGLEGFYEQYF.